This T cell receptor (beta chain) was observed in a study of CD8+ T cells in alopecia areata. Findings of the study overall: An increase in clonality over normal scalp was evident in lesional scalp, especially alopecia totalis/universalis. Among the cells sequenced in scalp samples are also the resident alphabeta T cells of normal skin.

Extraction of RNA preceded its reverse transcription into cDNA, which served as the sequencing template. Here immunoSEQ multiplex PCR was the method, and the copy in TCRdb shows in-frame clones only, minus some. The sample contains over 85,000 clones, roughly two fifths of which appear only once. On this clone itself: As yet, its antigen is unknown.

This CDR3 is 14 amino acids long. The germline V gene has CDR1 MNHEY and CDR2 SVGAGI. Trimming removed 6 bases from V and 3 bases from J; junction bases left unmatched: 8. The genes are TRBV6-5 and TRBJ2-7; TRBD1 matches 7 bases. This TCR came from a human donor with alopecia areata. The sequenced sample was CD4+ T cells sorted from blood. This CDR3 is CASRKGQSIYEQYF. The CDR3, as DNA: TGTGCCAGCAGAAAGGGACAGTCTATCTACGAGCAGTACTTC.